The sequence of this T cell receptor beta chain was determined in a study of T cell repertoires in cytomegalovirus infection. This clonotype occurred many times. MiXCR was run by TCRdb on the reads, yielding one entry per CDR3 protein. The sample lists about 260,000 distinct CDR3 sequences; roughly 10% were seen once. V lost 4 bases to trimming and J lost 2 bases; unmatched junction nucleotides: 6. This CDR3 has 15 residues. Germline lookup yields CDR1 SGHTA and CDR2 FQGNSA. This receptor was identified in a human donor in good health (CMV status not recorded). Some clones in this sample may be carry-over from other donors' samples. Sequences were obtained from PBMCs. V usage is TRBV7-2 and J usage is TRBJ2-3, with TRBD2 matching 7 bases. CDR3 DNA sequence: TGTGCCAGCAGCTCCTGGCGGGAGAACACAGATACGCAGTATTTT. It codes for CASSSWRENTDTQYF.